The 25 T cell receptor beta chains in this list originate from one sample, sequenced in a study of T cell clonotyping in hematopoietic cell transplantation. Time point noted: recipient sample about 28 days before transplant, after cytoreduction. TCRdb keeps only in-frame clones here, not all; method: immunoSEQ multiplex PCR. The sample holds 30,000 or so clones, approximately 80% seen once. The starting material was peripheral blood mononuclear cells, obtained before stem cell transplant. These receptors all stem from a woman under 40 with chronic myeloid leukemia. Some clones in this sample may be carry-over from other donors' samples.

This chain connects TRBV7-9 to TRBJ1-1, with D tentatively TRBD1 (5 bases). The germline gives CDR1 SEHNR, CDR2 FQNEAQ (reference sequence). The CDR3 runs 14 residues. V was cut by 1 base and J by 1 base, with 7 bases left in between. In nucleotides, the CDR3 is TGTGCCAGCAGCTTAGGACAGCAGAACACTGAAGCTTTCTTT. This encodes CASSLGQQNTEAFF. Filled out from reference TRBV7-9 and TRBJ1-1, the complete variable domain reads DTGVSQNPRHKITKRGQNVTFRCDPISEHNRLYWYRQTLGQGPEFLTYFQNEAQLEKSRLLSDRFSAERPKGSFSTLEIQRTEQGDSAMYLCASSLGQQNTEAFFGQGTRLTVV.

The chain links TRBV30 to TRBJ2-1; D may be TRBD1 or TRBD2 (5 bases each). The CDR3 covers 21 residues. Trimming shortened V by 5 bases and J by 0 bases, and 32 bases separated the two germline ends. CDR1 and CDR2 from the germline V gene are GTSNPN and SVGIG (reference sequence). The CDR3 spells CAWGRTAGTTSPRSSYNEQFF. The CDR3 bases are TGTGCCTGGGGCCGAACCGCCGGGACCACCAGCCCTAGGAGCTCCTACAATGAGCAGTTCTTC.

This chain joins TRBV10-1 and TRBJ2-5; D may be TRBD2 (6 bases). Looked up from germline, CDR1 is WNHNN and CDR2 is SYGVQD (reference sequence). The length of the CDR3 is 14 residues. V was shortened by 5 bases and J by 5 bases, with 15 bases between the two germline ends. CDR3 nucleotides: TGCGCCAGCAGTCGGACGCCTGGAGGGGAGACCCAGTACTTC. Protein product: CASSRTPGGETQYF.

CDR3 in DNA: TGTGCCTGGAGTGTTCCCGGAGGACCCCTCCACTTT. Protein: CAWSVPGGPLHF. The chain couples TRBV30 to TRBJ1-6; no definite D call. Trimming stripped 0 bases from V and 12 bases from J, with 9 bases between. The CDR3 has 12 amino acids. Per the germline V gene, CDR1 is GTSNPN and CDR2 is SVGIG (reference sequence).

The chain is built from TRBV4-2 and TRBJ2-1; 8 bases are a match to TRBD1. Germline lookup yields CDR1 LGHNA and CDR2 YNFKEQ. The CDR3 length is 17 residues. Trimming removed 2 bases from V and 4 bases from J; junction bases left unmatched: 10. CDR3 nucleotides: TGTGCCAGCAGCCAATCCCTCGTTCGGACAGGGTACAATGAGCAGTTCTTC. Amino acid sequence: CASSQSLVRTGYNEQFF.

The CDR3 region is CAWSVAGWYGYTF. The CDR3 DNA reads TGTGCCTGGAGTGTTGCAGGCTGGTATGGCTACACCTTC. The chain uses TRBV30 and TRBJ1-2; D remains unclear. The CDR3 is made up of 13 amino acids. V was cut by 0 bases and J by 5 bases, with 10 bases left in between. The germline CDR1 and CDR2 sequences are GTSNPN and SVGIG (reference sequence).

CDR3 nucleotide sequence: TGTGCCAGCTCAAACTCTTACGAGCAGTACTTC. It yields the protein CASSNSYEQYF. The V and J genes are TRBV18 and TRBJ2-7, with D uncertain. The CDR3 is made up of 11 amino acids. The germline gives CDR1 KGHSH, CDR2 LQKENI. The V end was cut by 5 bases, the J end by 4 bases, with 6 bases between.

The chain is built from TRBV27 and TRBJ1-1; TRBD1 might be the D (5 bases). The CDR3 length is 14 residues. V lost 3 bases and J lost 0, with 8 bases in between. The germline V gene has CDR1 MNHEY and CDR2 SMNVEV (reference sequence). CDR3 bases: TGTGCCAGCAGTTTGGGGGGAGTGAACACTGAAGCTTTCTTT. As protein: CASSLGGVNTEAFF.

This clone showed up just once. V usage is TRBV4-2 and J usage is TRBJ1-2; 10 nucleotides line up with TRBD1. Looked up from germline, CDR1 is LGHNA and CDR2 is YNFKEQ. The CDR3 contains 14 residues. With V trimmed by 1 base and J by 4 bases, 0 bases remained unmatched. CDR3 residues: CASSQGQGAYGYTF. Written as DNA, the CDR3 is TGTGCCAGCAGCCAAGGACAGGGGGCCTATGGCTACACCTTC.

This clone was recorded a few times. The CDR3 region is CASRQAHGYTF. The CDR3 DNA sequence: TGTGCCAGTCGACAGGCCCATGGCTACACCTTC. The V call is TRBV6-6, the J call TRBJ1-2; maybe TRBD1 (6 bases). The V and J ends lost 9 bases and 6 bases respectively, with 11 bases between them. CDR1 is MNHNY, CDR2 SVGAGI, per germline (reference sequence). There are 11 residues in the CDR3.

The chain joins TRBV7-8 to TRBJ1-2; D is possibly TRBD1 (6 bases). With 0 bases removed from V and 0 bases from J, the gap between germline ends came to 8 bases. This CDR3 comprises 15 residues. CDR1 and CDR2 (germline): SGHVS, FQNEAQ. CDR3 amino acids: CASSLAGAANYGYTF. In DNA, the CDR3 is TGTGCCAGCAGCTTAGCGGGGGCAGCTAACTATGGCTACACCTTC.

The chain joins TRBV4-2 to TRBJ2-7; unclear D gene. The ends were cut back, 0 bases at V and 4 bases at J, with 10 bases in the middle. This CDR3 is 14 amino acids long. Germline values: CDR1 LGHNA, CDR2 YNFKEQ. The CDR3, as DNA: TGTGCCAGCAGCCAAGAACGCGGCAGTTACGAGCAGTACTTC. This encodes CASSQERGSYEQYF.

The chain links TRBV28 to TRBJ2-6; D is undetermined. The germline gives CDR1 MDHEN, CDR2 SYDVKM. Trimming stripped 2 bases from V and 2 bases from J, with 7 bases between. The CDR3 length is 15 residues. CDR3 protein: CASSLPPTGANVLTF. Written as DNA, the CDR3 is TGTGCCAGCAGTTTACCCCCAACTGGGGCCAACGTCCTGACTTTC. The complete variable domain, with remaining parts taken from reference TRBV28 and TRBJ2-6, reads DVKVTQSSRYLVKRTGEKVFLECVQDMDHENMFWYRQDPGLGLRLIYFSYDVKMKEKGDIPEGYSVSREKKERFSLILESASTNQTSMYLCASSLPPTGANVLTFGAGSRLTVL.

The chain couples TRBV2 to TRBJ2-3; tentatively, D is TRBD1 (6 bases). The germline CDR1 and CDR2 sequences are SNHLY and FYNNEI. V dropped 6 bases and J dropped 0 bases, with 13 bases sitting between them. This CDR3 has 15 residues. The CDR3 sequence is CASSAQGYSTDTQYF. The CDR3 bases are TGTGCCAGCAGCGCACAGGGTTATAGCACAGATACGCAGTATTTT.

This sequence joins TRBV7-2 and TRBJ2-7; 8 nucleotides agree with TRBD1. The ends lost 5 bases at V and 6 bases at J; junction bases unmatched: 3. The CDR3 has 12 residues. The germline CDR1 and CDR2 sequences are SGHTA and FQGNSA. CDR3 sequence (DNA): TGTGCCAGCAGCACCGGACAGGGCGAGCAGTACGTC. Amino acids: CASSTGQGEQYV.

V and J are TRBV30 and TRBJ2-2; D may be TRBD2 (6 bases). The germline V gene has CDR1 GTSNPN and CDR2 SVGIG (reference sequence). This CDR3 has 17 residues. V was shortened by 6 bases and J by 0 bases, with 20 bases between the two germline ends. This chain's CDR3 is CACLVKVRRANTGELFF. The CDR3 region has the DNA TGTGCCTGCCTTGTAAAAGTACGGAGGGCGAACACCGGGGAGCTGTTTTTT. Full variable domain (rest looked up from reference TRBV30 and TRBJ2-2): SQTIHQWPATLVQPVGSPLSLECTVEGTSNPNLYWYRQAAGRGLQLLFYSVGIGQISSEVPQNLSASRPQDRQFILSSKKLLLSDSGFYLCACLVKVRRANTGELFFGEGSRLTVL.

This clone has a single count. The genes are TRBV25-1 and TRBJ2-7; D perhaps matches TRBD2 (7 bases). The CDR3 loop spans 15 amino acids. The V gene lost 4 bases and the J gene lost 1 base, with 14 bases spanning the gap. The germline V gene has CDR1 MGHDK and CDR2 SYGVNS. The DNA of the CDR3 is TGTGCCAGCAGTGGCGGAGGGGGGGCATCCTACGAGCAGTACTTC. Amino acid sequence: CASSGGGGASYEQYF.

The J gene is TRBJ2-1, the V gene TRBV15; D is perhaps TRBD1 or TRBD2 (5 bases each). V lost 4 bases and J 4 bases, leaving 14 bases between the germline ends. Germline V gene data show CDR1 as LNHNV and CDR2 as YYDKDF (reference sequence). The CDR3 consists of 15 residues. The DNA for the CDR3 is TGTGCCACCAGCATGGGGGTAGCTGGGTACAATGAGCAGTTCTTC. Amino acids: CATSMGVAGYNEQFF.

The chain couples TRBV30 to TRBJ1-1; D is unclear. The germline V and J ends were trimmed by 1 base and 6 bases, with 9 bases remaining between them. CDR1 and CDR2 (germline): GTSNPN, SVGIG (reference sequence). CDR3 size: 12 residues. CDR3 bases: TGTGCCTGGAGTGAAGAAGTACCTGAAGCTTTCTTT. Translated, it gives CAWSEEVPEAFF.

V usage is TRBV4-3 and J usage is TRBJ1-6; no reliable D call. This CDR3 is 13 amino acids long. The germline V and J ends were trimmed by 3 bases and 3 bases, with 3 bases remaining between them. Germline V lookup: CDR1 LGHNA, CDR2 YSLEER. The CDR3 DNA is TGCGCCAGCAGCCAGGACTATAATTCACCCCTCCACTTT. This encodes CASSQDYNSPLHF.

The chain joins TRBV14 to TRBJ1-1; D is ambiguous. Between the trimmed V and J ends, which lost 4 bases and 0 bases, there was a span of 9 bases. The germline gives CDR1 SGHDN, CDR2 FVKESK. The CDR3 totals 14 residues. The DNA of the CDR3 is TGTGCCAGCAGCCGGCAGACCTTGAACACTGAAGCTTTCTTT. This encodes CASSRQTLNTEAFF.

Details on this clone: The sample carries other DNA sequences with the same CDR3. The chain uses TRBV30 and TRBJ1-1, with TRBD1 matching over 7 bases. Germline trimming cut 3 bases from V and 1 base from J; bases unmatched to any gene: 2. This CDR3 spans 13 amino acids. Looked up from germline, CDR1 is GTSNPN and CDR2 is SVGIG (reference sequence). CDR3 loop: CAWSQGGNTEAFF. The CDR3 region has the DNA TGTGCCTGGAGCCAGGGGGGGAACACTGAAGCTTTCTTT.

The rearrangement uses TRBV28 and TRBJ2-7, with TRBD2 identical over 13 bases. The CDR3 has 17 residues. The V and J ends lost 5 bases and 3 bases, in that order; junction bases with no gene match: 10. Germline V CDR1 and CDR2: MDHEN, SYDVKM. The CDR3 nucleotides are TGTGCCAGCAGTACCCTAACCGGGACTAGCGGGGTCTACGAGCAGTACTTC. It codes for CASSTLTGTSGVYEQYF.

The chain employs TRBV7-2 and TRBJ2-2, with a tentative D call TRBD1 (6 bases). Trimming removed 5 bases from V and 6 bases from J, with 16 bases in between. There are 15 residues in the CDR3. Per germline, CDR1 SGHTA and CDR2 FQGNSA. The CDR3, as DNA: TGTGCCAGCAGCCCTAACTTGTCAGGGGCCGGGGAGCTGTTTTTT. Its translation: CASSPNLSGAGELFF.

The chain employs TRBV29-1 and TRBJ1-2; the match to TRBD1 covers 8 bases. This CDR3 has 13 residues. Germline trimming cut 4 bases from V and 8 bases from J; bases unmatched to any gene: 9. In germline, CDR1 is SQVTM, CDR2 ANQGSEA. The chain's CDR3 is CSVGGTGPGGYTF. The CDR3 DNA reads TGCAGCGTTGGAGGGACAGGTCCAGGAGGCTACACCTTC.